The rows below give T cell receptor beta chains drawn from one sample of a study of cytomegalovirus exposure and HLA in healthy donors. The protocol was immunoSEQ multiplex PCR, while the TCRdb copy is restricted to in-frame clones and leaves out a portion. The table lists some 170,000 clones, about 77% of them singletons. Source material: PBMCs. These receptors originate from a man aged 18 to 30 in good health and CMV-seropositive. Both conserved end residues are part of each CDR3. D genes are given only for firm matches. The size of a clone is reported for some rows only, either as once, few or many, or as a class for expanded clones.

length: 14
size: .
D: .
V: TRBV5-6
J: TRBJ1-1
CDR3: CASSPGGGAGEAFF
DNA: TGTGCCAGCAGCCCAGGAGGGGGGGCGGGTGAAGCTTTCTTT

length: 15
size: few
D: .
V: TRBV7-9
J: TRBJ2-1
CDR3: CASSLDWGLYNEQFF
DNA: TGTGCCAGCAGCCTTGACTGGGGCCTTTACAATGAGCAGTTCTTC

length: 14
size: .
D: TRBD2
V: TRBV27
J: TRBJ2-1
CDR3: CASSSTRAGAGQFF
DNA: TGTGCCAGCAGTTCCACTCGAGCGGGAGCGGGGCAGTTCTTC

length: 13
size: few
D: .
V: TRBV10-2
J: TRBJ2-7
CDR3: CASSESGGYEQYF
DNA: TGCGCCAGCAGTGAGTCGGGAGGCTACGAGCAGTACTTC

length: 13
size: .
D: .
V: TRBV25-1
J: TRBJ1-1
CDR3: CASSAPGNTEAFF
DNA: TGTGCCAGCAGTGCGCCAGGTAACACTGAAGCTTTCTTT

length: 12
size: .
D: TRBD1
V: TRBV5-6
J: TRBJ2-7
CDR3: CASSLGRGEQYF
DNA: TGTGCCAGCAGCTTGGGCAGGGGGGAGCAGTACTTC

length: 20
size: .
D: TRBD1
V: TRBV11-3
J: TRBJ1-2
CDR3: CASSFKFRRDRGLANYGYTF
DNA: TGTGCCAGCAGCTTTAAGTTCAGGCGGGACAGGGGCCTAGCTAACTATGGCTACACCTTC

length: 18
size: .
D: .
V: TRBV5-1
J: TRBJ2-7
CDR3: CASSLEQANLIKSYEQYF
DNA: TGCGCCAGCAGCTTGGAGCAGGCTAATCTAATTAAATCCTACGAGCAGTACTTC

length: 13
size: .
D: TRBD1
V: TRBV5-1
J: TRBJ1-2
CDR3: CASSPQGANGYTF
DNA: TGCGCCAGCAGCCCCCAGGGGGCCAATGGCTACACCTTC

length: 14
size: many
D: TRBD1
V: TRBV7-2
J: TRBJ1-6
CDR3: CASSLLGTDSPLHF
DNA: TGTGCCAGCAGCCTCCTAGGGACAGATTCACCCCTCCACTTT

length: 11
size: once
D: .
V: TRBV28
J: TRBJ1-2
CDR3: CASSFRYGYTF
DNA: TGTGCCAGCAGTTTTCGCTATGGCTACACCTTC

length: 15
size: .
D: TRBD2
V: TRBV5-1
J: TRBJ2-7
CDR3: CASSATSGGFDEQYF
DNA: TGCGCCAGCAGCGCGACTAGCGGGGGCTTTGACGAGCAGTACTTC

length: 12
size: .
D: .
V: TRBV7-2
J: TRBJ2-5
CDR3: CASSLVEETQYF
DNA: TGTGCCAGCAGCTTAGTCGAAGAGACCCAGTACTTC

length: 14
size: .
D: TRBD1
V: TRBV7-2
J: TRBJ1-3
CDR3: CASSRTGGGNTIYF
DNA: TGTGCCAGCAGCCGGACAGGGGGAGGAAACACCATATATTTT

length: 17
size: .
D: .
V: TRBV4-1
J: TRBJ2-3
CDR3: CASSQVFSRQRTDTQYF
DNA: TGCGCCAGCAGCCAAGTATTCTCCAGGCAACGCACAGATACGCAGTATTTT

length: 12
size: .
D: .
V: TRBV27
J: TRBJ2-1
CDR3: CASSFSGNEQFF
DNA: TGTGCCAGCAGTTTTTCAGGCAATGAGCAGTTCTTC

length: 15
size: .
D: TRBD1
V: TRBV10-3
J: TRBJ2-5
CDR3: CAISDNRGAQETQYF
DNA: TGTGCCATCAGTGATAACAGGGGGGCCCAAGAGACCCAGTACTTC

length: 11
size: .
D: .
V: TRBV29-1
J: TRBJ1-2
CDR3: CSDGGNYGYTF
DNA: TGCAGCGATGGCGGAAACTATGGCTACACCTTC